A single T cell receptor beta chain is shown here with its context. What it binds is not known. The source of the sample is a study of shared clonotypes between healthy human individuals. Whole-study findings and limits: Naive CD4 clonotypes overlapped across several donors at roughly 5.1%.

Clones were read by immunoSEQ multiplex PCR, and TCRdb kept only the in-frame ones, dropping some. The repertoire consists of 1.5 million to 1.9 million clones, with 95% to 99% occurring once and the leading ten covering around 0.45%. Germline assignment: CDR1 KGHSH and CDR2 LQKENI. V lost 4 bases and J lost 4; bases outside the gene matches: 13. This CDR3 is built from 18 residues. The sample taken for sequencing was naive CD4+ T cells sorted from blood. Subset indicated: CD45RA+ positively selected. The V gene is TRBV18, the J gene TRBJ2-5; 12 bases are a match to TRBD2. The receptor was derived from a young man in good health. The CDR3 DNA follows: TGTGCCAGCTCACTCCGGGACAGACTAGCGGGAGTTAGAGAGACCCAGTACTTC. Its protein product is CASSLRDRLAGVRETQYF.